The following is a TCR beta chain sequence with its context. What this receptor recognizes is not known. There are no base qualities to consult, and no much larger clone falls within one base. This entry is derived from a study of identical twins' blood T cells (dated by TCRdb to the early 2010s). For the wider study: The approximately 12 libraries, six for the alpha chain and six for the beta chain, together yielded about 50 million Illumina reads. TCR alpha and beta chain repertoires of three pairs of monozygous twins were compared using next-generation sequencing to assess genetic influence on repertoire formation. Summary of the overall study and its limitations: Among the most abundant TCRbeta clonotypes, each donor shared more CDR3 sequences with her twin than with unrelated donors. The count of CDR3 clonotypes shared by two donors depended mainly on the product of the two donors' cloneset sizes, and twins did not clearly depart from this trend. Environmental influences could not be excluded as an explanation for twin similarity, since twins were reared together. The study stated that the proposed role of the TCRalpha J segment in MHC recognition during thymic selection needs to be validated by independent studies. V gene usage was reported to be markedly more similar within twin pairs than between unrelated donors, even among non-selected out-of-frame TCRbeta clonotypes.

Libraries were prepared through 5' RACE. TCRdb shows the sequencer as Illumina Genome Analyzer IIx. RNA-based TCR cDNA libraries were prepared by a previously described protocol with several modifications. Sample-specific barcodes were introduced on both ends of each TCR cDNA library during cDNA synthesis and amplification to prevent cross-contamination. The published analysis was carried out like this. Each library contained roughly 2.2 to 4 million CDR3-containing reads, and somewhere between about 95,000 and nearly 550,000 clonotypes were identified for each individual. Reads with improper barcode index combinations were discarded, after which clonesets were built for each library with the MiTCR software. MiTCR filtered or rescued low-quality reads and corrected PCR and sequencing errors when assembling CDR3 clonotypes. Artificial out-of-frame clonotypes were mapped to in-frame sequences, with one indel allowed in the CDR3, and then removed. Similarity of V and J gene usage between donors was measured as Jensen-Shannon divergence divided by mean entropy. TCRdb took the public reads, trimmed them with fastp at Q25, ran MiXCR for clone calling and kept in-frame beta chains. Rows matching on CDR3 protein sequence are summarized as one entry with the most common DNA and genes. In this record, the V and J calls reflect TCRdb's handling and not the investigators' own analysis. This sample lists fewer than 450,000 distinct CDR3 sequences; roughly 27% were detected once. 6.1% of the sample is held by the ten biggest clonotypes.

The donors were six healthy women who made up three monozygous twin pairs. All three twin pairs had been raised together and were thought likely to have encountered the same vaccines and infectious agents. TCR cDNA libraries were prepared from RNA that had been isolated from peripheral blood mononuclear cells. Trimming at the junction amounts to 2 bases on V and 1 base on J, and the germline ends lie 8 bases apart. The CDR3 holds 14 amino acids from the cysteine to the phenylalanine. Only the CDR3 part of the read is kept: 42 bases, read in frame from the first base. According to the germline V gene, CDR1 reads MNHEY and CDR2 reads SVGAGI.

The TCR sequence derives from a woman aged 18 to 49 in good health. The chain uses TRBV6-5 and TRBJ1-1, with the D gene too uncertain to name. Input material: PBMCs. The CDR3 in this case is CASSYMSPNTEAFF. The base sequence is TGTGCCAGCAGTTACATGTCACCGAACACTGAAGCTTTCTTT.